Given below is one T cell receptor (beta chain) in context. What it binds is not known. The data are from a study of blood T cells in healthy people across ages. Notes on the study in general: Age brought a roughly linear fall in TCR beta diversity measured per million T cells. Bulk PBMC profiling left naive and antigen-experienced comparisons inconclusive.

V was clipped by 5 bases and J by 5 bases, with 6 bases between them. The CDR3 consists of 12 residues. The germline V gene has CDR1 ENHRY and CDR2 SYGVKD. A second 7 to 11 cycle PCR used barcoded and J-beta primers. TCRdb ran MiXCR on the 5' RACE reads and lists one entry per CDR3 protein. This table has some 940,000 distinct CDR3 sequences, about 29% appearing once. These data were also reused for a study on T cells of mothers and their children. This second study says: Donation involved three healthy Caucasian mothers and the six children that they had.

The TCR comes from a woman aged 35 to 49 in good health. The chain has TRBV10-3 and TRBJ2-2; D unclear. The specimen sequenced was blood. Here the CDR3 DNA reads TGTGCCATCAGTAAATCTACCGGGGAGCTGTTTTTT. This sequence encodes CAISKSTGELFF.